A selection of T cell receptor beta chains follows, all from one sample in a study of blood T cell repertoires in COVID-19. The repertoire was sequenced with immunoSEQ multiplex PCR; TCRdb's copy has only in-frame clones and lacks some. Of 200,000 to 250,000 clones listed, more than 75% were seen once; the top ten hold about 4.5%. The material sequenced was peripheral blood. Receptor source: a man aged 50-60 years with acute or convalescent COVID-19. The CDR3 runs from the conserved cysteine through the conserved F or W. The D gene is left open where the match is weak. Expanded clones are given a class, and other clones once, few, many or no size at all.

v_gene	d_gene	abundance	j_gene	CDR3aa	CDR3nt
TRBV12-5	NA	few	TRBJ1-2	CASGLAGQIDTF	TGTGCTAGTGGTTTGGCCGGACAGATTGACACCTTC
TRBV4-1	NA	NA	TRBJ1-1	CASSHGTSRHRVDTEAFF	TGCGCCAGCAGCCACGGGACATCTAGGCACAGGGTGGACACTGAAGCTTTCTTT
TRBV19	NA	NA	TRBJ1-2	CASSTGGVYGYTF	TGTGCCAGTAGTACCGGGGGGGTCTATGGCTACACCTTC
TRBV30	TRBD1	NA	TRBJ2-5	CAWSLPGTGGRKTQYF	TGTGCCTGGAGTCTTCCCGGGACAGGGGGTAGAAAGACCCAGTACTTC
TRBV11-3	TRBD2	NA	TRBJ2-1	CASSTGTRGVYNEQFF	TGTGCCAGCAGTACCGGGACTAGAGGGGTCTACAATGAGCAGTTCTTC
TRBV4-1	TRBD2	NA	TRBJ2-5	CASSQGTSGLQETQYF	TGCGCCAGCAGCCAAGGGACTAGCGGGTTGCAAGAGACCCAGTACTTC
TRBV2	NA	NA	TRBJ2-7	CASRGQGLSYEQYF	TGTGCCAGCAGGGGACAAGGCCTCTCCTACGAGCAGTACTTC
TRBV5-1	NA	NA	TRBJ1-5	CASSLVPGNQPQHF	TGCGCCAGCAGCTTGGTACCAGGTAATCAGCCCCAGCATTTT
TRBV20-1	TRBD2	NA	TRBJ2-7	CSASPASGGSYEQYF	TGCAGTGCTAGTCCCGCTAGCGGGGGGTCCTACGAGCAGTACTTC
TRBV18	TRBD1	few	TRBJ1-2	CASSPDRGEFRGYTF	TGTGCCAGCTCACCCGACAGGGGGGAGTTTAGGGGCTACACCTTC
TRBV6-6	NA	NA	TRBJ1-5	CASTLDRSSKPQHF	TGTGCCAGCACCCTAGACAGGTCAAGCAAGCCCCAGCATTTT
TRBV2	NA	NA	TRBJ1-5	CASSLQGLSNQPQHF	TGTGCCAGCAGCTTGCAGGGCCTTAGCAATCAGCCCCAGCATTTT
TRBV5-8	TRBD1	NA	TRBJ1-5	CASSLHQGARNQPQHF	TGTGCCAGCAGCTTGCATCAGGGGGCGCGCAATCAGCCCCAGCATTTT
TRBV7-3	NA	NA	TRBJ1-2	CASSLSPDYGYTF	TGTGCCAGCAGCTTAAGCCCAGACTATGGCTACACCTTC
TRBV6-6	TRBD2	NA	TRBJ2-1	CASSYSRTSANEQFF	TGTGCCAGCAGTTACTCGCGGACTAGCGCCAATGAGCAGTTCTTC
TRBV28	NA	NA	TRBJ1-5	CASSLLSGSPNQPQHF	TGTGCCAGCAGTTTACTGTCCGGGTCTCCCAATCAGCCCCAGCATTTT
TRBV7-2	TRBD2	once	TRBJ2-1	CASRKAGGAPYNEQFF	TGTGCCAGCAGGAAAGCCGGGGGGGCACCCTACAATGAGCAGTTCTTC
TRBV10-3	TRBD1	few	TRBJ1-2	CAISEKGQGGYGYTF	TGTGCCATCAGTGAGAAGGGACAGGGGGGCTATGGCTACACCTTC
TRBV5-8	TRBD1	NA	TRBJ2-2	CASSRRTGTNTGELFF	TGTGCCAGCAGCCGCCGGACAGGGACGAACACCGGGGAGCTGTTTTTT
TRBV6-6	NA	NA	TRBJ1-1	CASTSTAETRGTEAFF	TGTGCCAGCACCTCAACGGCGGAAACAAGGGGCACTGAAGCTTTCTTT
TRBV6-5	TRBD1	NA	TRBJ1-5	CASRKQGAHDQPQHF	TGTGCCAGCAGAAAACAGGGGGCGCATGATCAGCCCCAGCATTTT
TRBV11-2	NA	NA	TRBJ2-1	CASSLGGGVGYNEQFF	TGTGCCAGCAGCTTAGGTGGCGGTGTCGGATACAATGAGCAGTTCTTC
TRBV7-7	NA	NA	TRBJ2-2	CASSLGPGTGELFF	TGTGCCAGCAGCCTCGGTCCGGGCACCGGGGAGCTGTTTTTT
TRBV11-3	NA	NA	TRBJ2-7	CASSRDRSYEQYF	TGTGCCAGCAGTCGCGACAGGAGCTACGAGCAGTACTTC
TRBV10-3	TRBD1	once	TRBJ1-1	CAISGQATGGEAFF	TGTGCCATCAGCGGACAGGCTACAGGTGGTGAAGCTTTCTTT
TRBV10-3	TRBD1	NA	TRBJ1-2	CAIGQGEGYGYTF	TGTGCCATCGGACAGGGGGAAGGCTATGGCTACACCTTC
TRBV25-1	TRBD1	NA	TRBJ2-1	CASRHGQVKQFF	TGTGCCAGCAGACACGGACAGGTTAAGCAGTTCTTC
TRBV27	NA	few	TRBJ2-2	CASSLALLNANTGELFF	TGTGCCAGCAGTTTGGCTCTTCTCAACGCGAACACCGGGGAGCTGTTTTTT
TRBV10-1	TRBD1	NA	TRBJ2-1	CASSDQGAKSNNEQFF	TGCGCCAGCAGTGACCAGGGGGCCAAAAGTAACAATGAGCAGTTCTTC
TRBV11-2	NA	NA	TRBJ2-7	CASSSLGISYEQYF	TGTGCCAGCAGCTCGCTCGGGATTTCCTACGAGCAGTACTTC
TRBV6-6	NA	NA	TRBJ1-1	CASTLDGREAFF	TGTGCCAGCACCCTAGACGGAAGAGAAGCTTTCTTT
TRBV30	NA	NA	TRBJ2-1	CAWSGDIVFNEQFF	TGTGCCTGGAGTGGTGACATAGTCTTCAATGAGCAGTTCTTC
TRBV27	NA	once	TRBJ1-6	CASGSPYNSPLHF	TGTGCCAGCGGTAGCCCCTATAATTCACCCCTCCACTTT
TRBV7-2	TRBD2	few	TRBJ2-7	CASSPLAGGPLLKQYF	TGTGCCAGCAGCCCCCTGGCGGGGGGCCCCCTGCTTAAGCAGTACTTC
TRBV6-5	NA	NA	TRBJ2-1	CASSYSRERQFF	TGTGCCAGCAGTTACTCGAGGGAACGGCAGTTCTTC
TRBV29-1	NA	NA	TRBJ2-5	CSVGQYDRETQYF	TGCAGCGTTGGACAGTACGATAGGGAGACCCAGTACTTC
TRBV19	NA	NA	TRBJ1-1	CASSILQGSEAFF	TGTGCCAGTAGTATTCTTCAGGGCTCTGAAGCTTTCTTT
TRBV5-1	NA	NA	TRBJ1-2	CASRQQTAYGYTF	TGCGCCAGCAGGCAACAGACAGCCTATGGCTACACCTTC
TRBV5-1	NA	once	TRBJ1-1	CASSRARRDTEAFF	TGCGCCAGCAGCCGCGCCCGGAGGGACACTGAAGCTTTCTTT
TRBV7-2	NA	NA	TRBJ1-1	CASSLVPGVTEAFF	TGTGCCAGCAGCTTGGTGCCAGGGGTCACTGAAGCTTTCTTT
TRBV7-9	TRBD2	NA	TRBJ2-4	CASTADATSGGKNIQYF	TGTGCCAGCACAGCTGACGCGACTAGCGGGGGCAAAAACATTCAGTACTTC